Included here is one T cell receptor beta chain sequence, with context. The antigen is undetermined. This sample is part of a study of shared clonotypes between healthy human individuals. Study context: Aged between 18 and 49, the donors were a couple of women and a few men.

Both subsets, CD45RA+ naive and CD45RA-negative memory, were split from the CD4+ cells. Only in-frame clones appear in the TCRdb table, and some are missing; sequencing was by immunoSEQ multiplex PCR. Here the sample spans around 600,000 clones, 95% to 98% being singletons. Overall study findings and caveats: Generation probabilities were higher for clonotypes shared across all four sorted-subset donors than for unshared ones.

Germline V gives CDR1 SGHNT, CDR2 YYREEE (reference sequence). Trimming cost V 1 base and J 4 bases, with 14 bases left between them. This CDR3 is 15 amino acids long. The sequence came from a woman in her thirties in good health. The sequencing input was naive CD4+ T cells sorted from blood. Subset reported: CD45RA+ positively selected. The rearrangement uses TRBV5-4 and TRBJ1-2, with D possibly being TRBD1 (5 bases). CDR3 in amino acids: CASSLLGDGSYGYTF. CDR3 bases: TGTGCCAGCAGCTTGTTGGGGGACGGATCCTATGGCTACACCTTC.